This TCR beta chain comes out of a study of shared clonotypes between healthy human individuals. Whole-study findings and limits: Clonotype sharing among donors, it was expected, would be affected by sequencing depth.

Nashville, Tennessee was home to all donors, who were Caucasian adults. Methods used by the authors: ImmunoSEQ sequences covered only the junction and lacked quality scores; filtering therefore differed. TCRdb's table, derived via immunoSEQ multiplex PCR, lists solely in-frame clones and lacks some. V and J calls and clone size are as listed in that table; D and trimming were resolved from the DNA. The sample consists of approximately 480,000 clones, nearly 80% of them appearing once. As concerns this clone: Its antigen is as yet unknown. The junction departs from the called germline gene at one end, perhaps through a read error.

Germline V gene data show CDR1 as SSHAT and CDR2 as FNYEAQ (reference sequence). The CDR3 runs to 15 residues. The origin of this receptor is a woman between 35 and 50 years old in good health. Some clones in this sample may be carry-over from other donors' samples. The sequenced material came from PBMCs. The chain links TRBV7-7 to TRBJ2-1; D unclear. This CDR3 is CASSLGVGPQNEQFF. CDR3 bases: TGTGCTAGCAGCTTGGGCGTTGGCCCACAGAATGAGCAGTTCTTC.